This T cell receptor (beta chain) was identified in a study of T cell repertoires in cytomegalovirus infection (dated by TCRdb to 2018 to 2020). With respect to the entire study: Alongside well-studied HLA-B-restricted epitopes, the peptide stimulations were aimed at recently identified HLA-C-restricted CMV epitopes, whose presentation resists viral immunomodulation. Because public TCR beta signatures pointed to carriage of CMV infection together with the matching HLA type, the HLA type of each donor mattered for the analysis. The study at large found these results: The ex vivo response was dominated by HLA-C-restricted CMV-specific TCR beta clonotypes, which also provided the single most frequent clonotype in two of eight donors. In both this cohort and an independent cohort of some 370 donors, the cumulative frequency of public TCR beta family members distinguished carriers of CMV infection plus the relevant HLA type.

Remarks on this clonotype: The antigen it recognizes is unknown. No base quality information exists; no much larger clone differs at one position.

The sample was run on an Illumina HiSeq 1500. Through fastp at Q25 and MiXCR, TCRdb rebuilt clones from the public reads, retaining in-frame beta chains. Rows are unified per CDR3 protein, each entry keeping the most common DNA and genes. The sample records fewer than 1,000,000 distinct CDR3 sequences, about a third of which are singletons. The top ten clones comprise around 15% of the sample. The CDR3 contains 17 residues, cysteine and phenylalanine counted. CDR3 DNA only is kept here, 51 bases in frame from base 1. The V end gives up 4 bases and the J end 10 bases, leaving 19 bases in the junction not matched to a gene. The germline V gene specifies SGHDN as CDR1 and FVKESK as CDR2. Sample treatment or condition, as interpreted from the label and publication: in vitro stimulation with specific CMV peptide epitopes to enrich CMV-specific T cells.

This clonotype was sampled from a human donor in good health (CMV status not recorded). Some clones in this sample may be carry-over from other donors' samples. Sequences were derived from cultured CD8+ T cells from PBMCs, sampled from culture after CMV antigen stimulation. Recombination connected TRBV14 to TRBJ1-1, and TRBD1 aligns with 9 junction nucleotides. Here the CDR3 is given as CASSLTPGQGVLRGAFF. In nucleotide form, the sequence is TGTGCCAGCAGCCTTACTCCGGGACAGGGCGTCTTAAGGGGAGCTTTCTTT.